This T cell receptor (beta chain) was captured by sequencing in a study of Tregs in tolerant kidney transplant recipients. General study points: Biological reproducibility was not directly addressed in this study. The small number of patients limits these findings pending further validation. Tregs expanded with activated donor B cells seemed most donor-specific.

TCRdb's copy holds only in-frame clones and misses some; the assay was immunoSEQ multiplex PCR. There are more than 60,000 clones in the sample; roughly 98% occur only once, and around 0.58% lies in the top ten. This CDR3 has 16 amino acids. Trimming removed 4 bases from V and 1 base from J, with 16 bases in between. In germline, CDR1 is LGHNA, CDR2 YSLEER. Remarks on this clone: Its matching antigen is unknown.

This chain joins TRBV4-3 and TRBJ2-5; D is possibly TRBD2 (6 bases). The specimen was CD4+ T cells from blood, collected before the transplant. This clonotype was obtained from a human donor who received a combined kidney and bone marrow transplant. CDR3 protein: CASSPYYGTSQETQYF. For the CDR3, the DNA is TGCGCCAGCAGCCCCTATTACGGGACTTCCCAAGAGACCCAGTACTTC.